Presented here are 25 T cell receptor beta chains from one specimen sequenced in a study of T cells after yellow fever vaccination. TCRdb used MiXCR to reprocess the 5' RACE reads, holding one entry per CDR3 protein. Of fewer than 90,000 distinct CDR3 sequences in the sample, approximately 6.9% were seen once. Specimen: CD8+ T cells sorted from PBMCs, collected 5 days after the first yellow fever vaccination. These receptor sequences come from a young man who received the YFV17D yellow fever vaccine.

The chain uses TRBV18 and TRBJ2-1; D might be TRBD2 (6 bases). There are 16 residues in the CDR3. Germline CDR1 reads KGHSH; CDR2 reads LQKENI. V was clipped by 0 bases and J by 9 bases, with 18 bases between them. The CDR3 nucleotides read TGTGCCAGCTCACCACCGTCAGGGACTGGTAGTGCTGAGCAGTTCTTC. It yields the protein CASSPPSGTGSAEQFF. The variable domain in full, completed from reference TRBV18 and TRBJ2-1, reads NAGVMQNPRHLVRRRGQEARLRCSPMKGHSHVYWYRQLPEEGLKFMVYLQKENIIDESGMPKERFSAEFPKEGPSILRIQQVVRGDSAAYFCASSPPSGTGSAEQFFGPGTRLTVL.

The sample holds many counts of this clonotype. This chain joins TRBV12-3 or TRBV12-4 and TRBJ2-7; no definite D call. V lost 1 base, J lost 7 bases, and 8 bases lay in between. The CDR3 runs 12 residues. Here the CDR3 reads CASSLGPFEQYV. CDR3 bases: TGTGCCAGCAGTTTAGGTCCCTTTGAGCAGTACGTC.

This clonotype was picked up many times. The chain joins TRBV29-1 to TRBJ1-1; 8 bases line up with TRBD1. Germline V gives CDR1 SQVTM, CDR2 ANQGSEA. The CDR3 loop spans 14 amino acids. Trimming cost V 6 bases and J 1 base; bases outside gene matches: 7. In DNA, the CDR3 is TGCAGCGTCATTGGACAGGGACCGAACACTGAAGCTTTCTTT. This sequence encodes CSVIGQGPNTEAFF.

This clonotype was found many times. The V and J genes are TRBV7-8 and TRBJ2-1, with D unclear. Germline CDR1 SGHVS, CDR2 FQNEAQ. The CDR3 contains 14 residues. The V and J ends lost 1 base and 4 bases respectively, with 8 bases between them. The CDR3 DNA reads TGTGCCAGCAGCTTAGTTCTTGGTTACAATGAGCAGTTCTTC. Its translation is CASSLVLGYNEQFF.

The chain uses TRBV13 and TRBJ2-4; 8 positions match TRBD2. V shed 3 bases, J shed 7 bases, and the junction held 2 bases outside the gene matches. Germline CDR1 PRHDT, CDR2 FYEKMQ (reference sequence). This CDR3 contains 13 residues. CDR3 residues: CASSFSGKNIQYF. DNA for the CDR3: TGTGCCAGCAGCTTTAGCGGGAAGAACATTCAGTACTTC.

The sample holds many counts of this clonotype. The chain joins TRBV12-3 or TRBV12-4 to TRBJ1-2, with a tentative D call TRBD1 (5 bases). The CDR3 spans 13 residues. V was clipped by 7 bases and J by 4 bases, with 13 bases between them. This CDR3 reads CASTAGISYGYTF. The CDR3 nucleotides are TGTGCCAGCACCGCAGGGATAAGCTATGGCTACACCTTC.

This clonotype was recorded many times. The chain couples TRBV7-2 to TRBJ1-5; D unresolved. CDR1 and CDR2 (germline): SGHTA, FQGNSA. The V end lost 5 bases, the J end lost 5 bases, and 10 bases lay between the germline ends. This CDR3 is 13 amino acids long. CDR3 region: CASSTRDYQPQHF. As DNA, the CDR3 is TGTGCCAGCAGCACCCGGGATTATCAGCCCCAGCATTTT.

The chain is built from TRBV12-3 or TRBV12-4 and TRBJ2-3, with D perhaps assigned TRBD1 or TRBD2 (5 bases each). The CDR3 runs 15 residues. Trimming shortened V by 6 bases and J by 6 bases, and 19 bases separated the two germline ends. The CDR3 DNA reads as TGTGCCAGCAGCTCCCGGGACCAGGGTAGCGATACGCAGTATTTT. This encodes CASSSRDQGSDTQYF.

This clonotype was seen ten or more times. V and J are TRBV4-1 and TRBJ2-6; D is ambiguous. Trimming removed 6 bases from V and 0 bases from J, with 3 bases in between. CDR1 and CDR2 (germline): MGHRA, YSYEKL. This CDR3 contains 13 residues. CDR3 in DNA: TGCGCCAGCAGGGGCTCTGGGGCCAACGTCCTGACTTTC. Amino acids: CASRGSGANVLTF.

This clonotype appeared many times. The chain links TRBV12-3 or TRBV12-4 to TRBJ2-5; TRBD2 matches 9 bases. There are 14 residues in the CDR3. Unmatched junction bases numbered 10, after V lost 7 bases and J lost 7 bases. CDR3 bases: TGTGCCAGCATGAGGGGACTAGCTAAGGGGACCCAGTACTTC. Translation: CASMRGLAKGTQYF.

This clonotype was observed many times. V gene TRBV4-1 combines with J gene TRBJ2-1, with 10 bases identical to TRBD1. This CDR3 contains 14 residues. Trimming at V came to 2 bases and at J to 7 bases, leaving 2 bases not matched to a gene. Per the germline V gene, CDR1 is MGHRA and CDR2 is YSYEKL. CDR3 DNA: TGCGCCAGCAGCCAACGACAGGGGGCGAATGAGCAGTTCTTC. This translates into CASSQRQGANEQFF.

Details on this clonotype: Being one base from a much bigger clone, this may be a read error. In this CDR3 the conserved last residue, phenylalanine or tryptophan, is missing, so a read error is likely. The chain is built from TRBV27 and TRBJ2-7; D gene uncertain. Per the germline V gene, CDR1 is MNHEY and CDR2 is SMNVEV (reference sequence). There are 13 residues in the CDR3. V was pared by 5 bases and J by 0 bases, with 8 bases between. CDR3 protein: CASSKGISYEQYY. The CDR3 coding sequence is TGTGCCAGCAGTAAAGGGATCTCCTACGAGCAGTACTAC.

This clonotype was counted ten times or more. The V call is TRBV10-3, the J call TRBJ1-2; possible D gene TRBD1, 5 bases. V was trimmed by 10 bases and J by 4 bases, leaving 13 bases between them. Per the germline V gene, CDR1 is ENHRY and CDR2 is SYGVKD. The CDR3 runs to 12 residues. The CDR3 is CATGGMGYGYTF. The DNA for the CDR3 is TGTGCCACTGGGGGGATGGGCTATGGCTACACCTTC.

The V call is TRBV6-5, the J call TRBJ1-1; D might be TRBD1 (5 bases). Germline CDR1 reads MNHEY; CDR2 reads SVGAGI. The CDR3 has 15 amino acids. Trimming stripped 2 bases from V and 1 base from J, with 11 bases between. The CDR3 region is CASSYHVGPNTEAFF. CDR3 sequence (DNA): TGTGCCAGCAGTTACCACGTGGGGCCGAACACTGAAGCTTTCTTT.

The chain carries TRBV6-2 or TRBV6-3 and TRBJ2-1, with TRBD2 identical over 10 bases. This CDR3 region has 17 residues. Germline trimming cut 4 bases from V and 3 bases from J; bases unmatched to any gene: 9. Germline V gives CDR1 MNHEY, CDR2 SVGEGT. The CDR3 DNA reads as TGTGCCAGCAGTTTTCATGGTCTAGCGGGGGACTACAATGAGCAGTTCTTC. Residues: CASSFHGLAGDYNEQFF.

The chain employs TRBV13 and TRBJ1-1; 9 nucleotides agree with TRBD1. V was pared by 4 bases and J by 4 bases, with 7 bases of the junction left unmatched. Germline V gene lookup returns CDR1 PRHDT and CDR2 FYEKMQ (reference sequence). This CDR3 region has 15 residues. In DNA form, the CDR3 reads TGTGCCAGCAGCTCGACAGGGGGTAAGAGCACTGAAGCTTTCTTT. Translating gives CASSSTGGKSTEAFF.

The sample holds many counts of this clonotype. V usage is TRBV7-9 and J usage is TRBJ2-2; D not resolved. Trimming cost V 4 bases and J 13 bases, with 16 bases left between them. Germline values: CDR1 SEHNR, CDR2 FQNEAQ (reference sequence). CDR3 size: 13 residues. The CDR3 nucleotides read TGTGCCAGCAGCTCAGTTCCAGGCAAGCGGCTGTTTTTT. Its translation: CASSSVPGKRLFF.

This clonotype was counted a few times. The chain couples TRBV9 to TRBJ2-2; TRBD2 is a possible D gene (5 bases). This CDR3 is built from 12 residues. V was clipped by 4 bases and J by 6 bases, with 7 bases between them. Germline CDR1 SGDLS, CDR2 YYNGEE. CDR3 loop: CASSPGAGELFF. CDR3 in DNA: TGTGCCAGCAGCCCCGGGGCCGGGGAGCTGTTTTTT. The full variable domain, in which reference TRBV9 and TRBJ2-2 provide the parts outside the CDR3, is DSGVTQTPKHLITATGQRVTLRCSPRSGDLSVYWYQQSLDQGLQFLIQYYNGEERAKGNILERFSAQQFPDLHSELNLSSLELGDSALYFCASSPGAGELFFGEGSRLTVL.

This clonotype was seen ten or more times. J is TRBJ2-1 and V is TRBV7-9, with TRBD2 identical over 9 bases. Trimming took 5 bases from V and 5 from J; bases not matched to a gene: 10. The CDR3 covers 16 residues. CDR1 and CDR2 from the germline V gene are SEHNR and FQNEAQ (reference sequence). The CDR3 bases are TGTGCCAGCAGCCCCCTGACTAGCGGAGTGGACAATGAGCAGTTCTTC. Translated: CASSPLTSGVDNEQFF.

This clonotype has at least ten counts. The chain uses TRBV4-3 and TRBJ2-7; D remains unclear. V lost 0 bases and J lost 1, with 10 bases in between. This CDR3 has 15 residues. CDR1 is LGHNA and CDR2 is YSLEER in the germline V gene. In nucleotides, the CDR3 is TGCGCCAGCAGCCAAGAGTGGACGGTATCCTACGAGCAGTACTTC. Residues: CASSQEWTVSYEQYF.

This clonotype has a handful of counts. The J gene is TRBJ2-3, the V gene TRBV7-3; TRBD2 matches at 10 bases. This CDR3 is built from 17 residues. Losses at the gene ends were 0 bases for V and 5 bases for J; bases not matched to a gene: 8. Looked up from germline, CDR1 is SGHTA and CDR2 is FQGTGA. CDR3 sequence: CASSLTSRTSGLDTQYF. The CDR3 DNA follows: TGTGCCAGCAGCTTAACATCCCGGACTAGCGGATTAGATACGCAGTATTTT.

This clonotype was observed a handful of times. V usage is TRBV19 and J usage is TRBJ1-2; D is uncertain. Germline lookup yields CDR1 LNHDA and CDR2 SQIVND (reference sequence). V lost 5 bases and J lost 8, with 12 bases in between. The CDR3 consists of 12 residues. The CDR3 reads CASSYPTSGYTF. The CDR3 DNA follows: TGTGCCAGTAGTTATCCGACGTCGGGCTACACCTTC.

In its sample, this clonotype was seen many times. The V call is TRBV28, the J call TRBJ2-3, with 9 bases identical to TRBD2. Germline CDR1 reads MDHEN; CDR2 reads SYDVKM. Germline trimming cut 10 bases from V and 4 bases from J; bases unmatched to any gene: 9. The CDR3 loop spans 14 amino acids. The CDR3, as DNA: TGTGCCATCAGCCTGCGGGGGGGCCCAGATACGCAGTATTTT. It translates to CAISLRGGPDTQYF.

This clonotype showed up many times. This chain joins TRBV9 and TRBJ2-5, with 13 bases matching TRBD2. In germline, CDR1 is SGDLS, CDR2 YYNGEE. With V trimmed by 3 bases and J by 4 bases, 9 bases remained unmatched. The CDR3 is 17 amino acids. The CDR3 region has the DNA TGTGCCAGCAGCGAGCCCACTAGCGGGGGGGCGGGAGAGACCCAGTACTTC. It translates to CASSEPTSGGAGETQYF.

In this sample, this clonotype turned up many times. The rearrangement uses TRBV6-9 and TRBJ1-5; 7 bases align to TRBD1. Looked up from germline, CDR1 is MNHGY and CDR2 is SVAAGI. The CDR3 is 16 residues long. The J segment lost 0 bases and the V segment lost 6 bases, leaving 8 bases of the junction unmatched. CDR3 in DNA: TGTGCCAGCAGCAGGTACAGGGGCCGTAGCAATCAGCCCCAGCATTTT. Amino acids: CASSRYRGRSNQPQHF.